The 5 T cell receptor beta chains given below trace back to one sample, sequenced in a study of blood T cell repertoires in COVID-19. The data were produced by immunoSEQ multiplex PCR, yet TCRdb's version contains in-frame clones alone and is incomplete. Of about 330,000 clones in the sample, more than 75% were seen once. Source material: peripheral blood. These receptors came from a woman aged 45-59 years with active or convalescent COVID-19.

The chain has TRBV3-1 (or the pseudogene TRBV3-2) and TRBJ1-1, with D maybe TRBD1 (5 bases). Germline V gene lookup returns CDR1 LGHDT and CDR2 YNNKEL (reference sequence). CDR3 length: 15 amino acids. Trimming removed 1 base at V and 5 bases at J, with 14 bases between. The CDR3 DNA reads as TGTGCCAGCAGCCAAGTGGCACAGGTAGGAACTGAAGCTTTCTTT. It translates to CASSQVAQVGTEAFF.

The count of this clone is one. This chain uses TRBV7-2 with TRBJ1-4; D remains ambiguous. Looked up from germline, CDR1 is SGHTA and CDR2 is FQGNSA. Deletions cut 1 base from V and 6 bases from J, with 12 bases between. CDR3 length: 15 amino acids. The CDR3 here is CASSLDGNSYEKLFF. CDR3 sequence (DNA): TGTGCCAGCAGCTTAGACGGGAACTCGTATGAAAAACTGTTTTTT. Full variable domain (missing parts from reference TRBV7-2 and TRBJ1-4): GAGVSQSPSNKVTEKGKDVELRCDPISGHTALYWYRQSLGQGLEFLIYFQGNSAPDKSGLPSDRFSAERTGGSVSTLTIQRTQQEDSAVYLCASSLDGNSYEKLFFGSGTQLSVL.

The rearrangement joins TRBV19 to TRBJ2-3; 9 nucleotides align to TRBD1. V was clipped by 5 bases and J by 3 bases; unmatched bases: 9. The CDR3 has 16 amino acids. Germline CDR1 is LNHDA and CDR2 is SQIVND (reference sequence). The CDR3 DNA sequence: TGTGCCAGTAGTCTTGATTACAGGGGGCTTACAGATACGCAGTATTTT. Amino acids: CASSLDYRGLTDTQYF.

V usage is TRBV5-6 and J usage is TRBJ1-2; D perhaps matches TRBD1 (5 bases). Germline V gene sequence: CDR1 SGHDT, CDR2 YYEEEE. This CDR3 contains 18 residues. The V end was cut by 3 bases, the J end by 5 bases, with 26 bases between. The CDR3 loop is CASSSPPGAEGVGYGYTF. CDR3 in DNA: TGTGCCAGCAGCTCGCCTCCTGGGGCAGAAGGGGTTGGGTATGGCTACACCTTC.

The J gene is TRBJ1-2, the V gene TRBV3-1 (or the pseudogene TRBV3-2), with 7 bases matching TRBD1. The V gene end was trimmed by 4 bases and the J gene end by 1 base; junction bases not matched to a gene: 6. The V gene's germline CDR1 is LGHDT and CDR2 YNNKEL (reference sequence). This CDR3 comprises 15 residues. The CDR3 protein is CASSPRQGINYGYTF. The CDR3 DNA follows: TGTGCCAGCAGCCCTCGACAGGGAATTAACTATGGCTACACCTTC.